This T cell receptor beta chain is drawn from a study of T-cell reconstitution after alpha-beta-depleted transplantation in children. This clonotype was seen many times. Its antigen is currently unknown. Germline V gene sequence: CDR1 SEHNR, CDR2 FQNEAQ (reference sequence). This CDR3 is 11 amino acids long. V lost 4 bases and J 11 bases, leaving 11 bases between the germline ends. Overall study results and limits: Among T cells one year after transplant, newly produced cells accounted for most counts and diversity. Where some patients showed high TCRbeta diversity at day 60, it came from recipient T cells and thymic progenitors that had survived. As was reported, about two months after transplant, alpha-beta T cells came from several hundred expanded graft clones.

Preparation of the TCRbeta library was carried out with unique molecular identifiers. TCRdb recomputed calls from the PCR reads with MiXCR, one row per CDR3 protein. In the table there are about 300,000 distinct CDR3 sequences, around 7.1% of which are singletons. The sample was peripheral blood, taken 360 days after TCRalphabeta/CD19-depleted stem cell transplant. The gene calls are TRBV7-9 and TRBJ1-1; weak D call: TRBD1 (5 bases). This receptor was obtained from a female patient between 2 and 15 years old who had a stem cell transplant for Fanconi anemia, so the T cells may come from the graft donor. CDR3 protein: CASSSMKGAFF. The CDR3 coding sequence is TGTGCCAGCAGCTCCATGAAGGGGGCTTTCTTT.